The source of this TCR beta chain is a study of cytomegalovirus exposure and HLA in healthy donors. The study's findings and limits: HLA-A and HLA-B allele assignments for most subjects were reportedly predicted accurately using TCR beta sequences. Researchers counted 164 TCR beta chains as cytomegalovirus-associated. Later findings reportedly placed an Asian-associated ancestry cluster below the roughly 700-donor mean for N-insertions.

On this clone: Its antigen remains unknown.

The study ran its PCR with 60 Vbeta and 13 Jbeta primers. Data came from immunoSEQ multiplex PCR; TCRdb stores just in-frame clones and leaves some out. Among about 110,000 clones, roughly 70% were seen once, and the ten largest hold around 3%. This receptor was obtained from a male donor in good health and CMV-seropositive. Sequencing used PBMCs.

Here the CDR3 DNA reads TGCGCCAGCAGCCAGTACACCGGGACAGCGAACACTGAAGCTTTCTTT. Translated, it gives CASSQYTGTANTEAFF. This chain joins TRBV4-3 and TRBJ1-1; TRBD1 matches 7 bases. There are 16 residues in the CDR3. Germline CDR1 LGHNA, CDR2 YSLEER. V trimming: 3 bases; J trimming: 1 base; junction bases outside the gene matches: 8.